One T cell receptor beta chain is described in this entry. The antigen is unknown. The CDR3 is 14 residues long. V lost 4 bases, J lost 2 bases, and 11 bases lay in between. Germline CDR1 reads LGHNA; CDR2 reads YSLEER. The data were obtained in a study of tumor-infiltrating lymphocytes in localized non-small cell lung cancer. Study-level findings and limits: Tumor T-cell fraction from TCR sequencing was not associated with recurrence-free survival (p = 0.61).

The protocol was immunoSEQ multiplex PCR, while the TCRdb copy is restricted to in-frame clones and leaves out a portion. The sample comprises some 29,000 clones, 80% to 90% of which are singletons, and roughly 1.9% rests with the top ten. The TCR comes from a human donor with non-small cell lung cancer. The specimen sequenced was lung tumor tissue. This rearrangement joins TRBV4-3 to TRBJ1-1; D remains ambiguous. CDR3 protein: CASSPQNGNTEAFF. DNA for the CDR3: TGCGCCAGCAGCCCCCAAAACGGTAACACTGAAGCTTTCTTT.